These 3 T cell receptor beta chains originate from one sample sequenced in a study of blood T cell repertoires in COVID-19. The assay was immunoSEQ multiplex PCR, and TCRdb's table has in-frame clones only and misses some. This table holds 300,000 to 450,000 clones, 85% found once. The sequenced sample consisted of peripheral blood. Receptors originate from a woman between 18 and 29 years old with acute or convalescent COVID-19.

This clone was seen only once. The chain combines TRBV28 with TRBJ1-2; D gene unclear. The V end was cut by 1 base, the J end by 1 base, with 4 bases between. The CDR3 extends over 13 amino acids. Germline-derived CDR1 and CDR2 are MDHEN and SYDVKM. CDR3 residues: CASSLSGNYGYTF. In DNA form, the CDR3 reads TGTGCCAGCAGTTTATCGGGTAACTATGGCTACACCTTC.

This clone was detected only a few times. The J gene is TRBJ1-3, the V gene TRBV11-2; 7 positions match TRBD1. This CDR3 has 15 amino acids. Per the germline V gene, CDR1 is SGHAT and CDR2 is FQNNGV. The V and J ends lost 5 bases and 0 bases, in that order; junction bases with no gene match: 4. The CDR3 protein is CASSPTGTSGNTIYF. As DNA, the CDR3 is TGTGCCAGCAGCCCGACAGGGACCTCTGGAAACACCATATATTTT.

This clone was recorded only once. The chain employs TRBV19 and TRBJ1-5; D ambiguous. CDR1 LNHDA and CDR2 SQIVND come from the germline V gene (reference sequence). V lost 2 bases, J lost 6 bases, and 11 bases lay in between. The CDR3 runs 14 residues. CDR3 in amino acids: CASSISLQLQPQHF. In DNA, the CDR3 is TGTGCCAGTAGTATAAGTCTACAGCTTCAGCCCCAGCATTTT.